Here is one TCR beta chain with its context. The data stem from a study of OX40 agonist ivuxolimab in advanced cancers. The trim removed 1 base at V and 2 bases at J, leaving 7 bases unmatched. The CDR3 is 16 amino acids. CDR1 is MNHNS, CDR2 SASEGT, per germline. Sequencing was performed with immunoSEQ multiplex PCR; in TCRdb, only in-frame clones are kept and a portion is missing. The sample lists around 25,000 clones, 75% to 85% occurring once. The chain combines TRBV6-1 with TRBJ2-7, with TRBD2 matching over 8 bases. Sample: CD4+ or CD8+ T cells sorted from blood, taken in a trial of the OX40 agonist ivuxolimab. The clonotype originates from an adult with an advanced solid tumor such as melanoma, head and neck, liver or kidney cancer. The chain's CDR3 is CASSEGLAIDTYEQYF. CDR3 nucleotide sequence: TGTGCCAGCAGTGAAGGACTAGCGATAGACACCTACGAGCAGTACTTC.